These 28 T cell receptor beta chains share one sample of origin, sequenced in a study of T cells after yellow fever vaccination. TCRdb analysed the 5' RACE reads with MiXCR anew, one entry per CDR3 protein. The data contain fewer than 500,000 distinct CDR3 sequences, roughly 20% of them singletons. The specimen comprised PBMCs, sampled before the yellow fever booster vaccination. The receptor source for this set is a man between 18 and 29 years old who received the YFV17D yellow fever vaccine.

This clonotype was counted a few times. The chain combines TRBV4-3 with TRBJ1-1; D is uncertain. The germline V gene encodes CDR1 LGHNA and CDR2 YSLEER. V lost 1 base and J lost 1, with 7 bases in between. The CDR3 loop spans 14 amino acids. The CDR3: CASSQVRANTEAFF. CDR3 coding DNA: TGCGCCAGCAGCCAAGTGAGGGCGAACACTGAAGCTTTCTTT.

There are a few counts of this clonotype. CDR3 in DNA: TGTGCCAGCAGTTTTTTAGGAGGGAGCGAGCAGTACGTC. Amino acids: CASSFLGGSEQYV. The chain recombines TRBV28 with TRBJ2-7; a weak D match, TRBD2 (6 bases). Trimming removed 3 bases at V and 6 bases at J, with 12 bases between. The CDR3 is made up of 13 amino acids. The germline V gene has CDR1 MDHEN and CDR2 SYDVKM.

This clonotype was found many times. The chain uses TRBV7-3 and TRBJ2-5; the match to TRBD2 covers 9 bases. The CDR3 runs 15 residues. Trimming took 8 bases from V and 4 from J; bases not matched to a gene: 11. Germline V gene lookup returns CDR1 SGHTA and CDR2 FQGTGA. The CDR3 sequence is CASATGRGGRETQYF. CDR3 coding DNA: TGTGCCAGCGCTACGGGGCGGGGGGGCCGAGAGACCCAGTACTTC.

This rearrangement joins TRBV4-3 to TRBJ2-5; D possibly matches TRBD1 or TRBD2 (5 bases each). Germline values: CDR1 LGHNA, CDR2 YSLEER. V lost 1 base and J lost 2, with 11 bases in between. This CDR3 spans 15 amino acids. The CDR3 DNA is TGCGCCAGCAGCCAAGGCCGGTGGGGGCAAGAGACCCAGTACTTC. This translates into CASSQGRWGQETQYF.

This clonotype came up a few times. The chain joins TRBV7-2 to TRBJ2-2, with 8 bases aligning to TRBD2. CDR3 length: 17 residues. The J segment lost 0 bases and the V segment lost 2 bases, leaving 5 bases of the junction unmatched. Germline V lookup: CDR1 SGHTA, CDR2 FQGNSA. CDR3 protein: CASSLNPTSANTGELFF. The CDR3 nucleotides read TGTGCCAGCAGCTTAAACCCGACTAGCGCGAACACCGGGGAGCTGTTTTTT.

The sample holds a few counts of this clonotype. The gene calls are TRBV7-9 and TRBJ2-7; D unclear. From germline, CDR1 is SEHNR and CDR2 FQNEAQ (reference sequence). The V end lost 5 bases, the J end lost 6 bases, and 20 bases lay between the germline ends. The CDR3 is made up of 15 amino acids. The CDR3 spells CASSLSPYSGSEQYF. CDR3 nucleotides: TGTGCCAGCAGCCTAAGCCCGTATAGTGGCAGCGAGCAGTACTTC.

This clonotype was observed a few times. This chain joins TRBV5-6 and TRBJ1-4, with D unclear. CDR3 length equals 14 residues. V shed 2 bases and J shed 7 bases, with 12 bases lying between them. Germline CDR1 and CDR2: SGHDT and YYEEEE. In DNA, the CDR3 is TGTGCCAGCAGCTTTTTGACCGTCCGTGAAAAACTGTTTTTT. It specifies CASSFLTVREKLFF.

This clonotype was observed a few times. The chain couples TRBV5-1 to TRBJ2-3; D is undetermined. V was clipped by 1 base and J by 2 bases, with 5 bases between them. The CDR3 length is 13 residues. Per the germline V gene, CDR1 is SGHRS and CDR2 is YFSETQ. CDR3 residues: CASSLLLTDTQYF. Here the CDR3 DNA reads TGCGCCAGCAGCTTGTTGCTCACAGATACGCAGTATTTT.

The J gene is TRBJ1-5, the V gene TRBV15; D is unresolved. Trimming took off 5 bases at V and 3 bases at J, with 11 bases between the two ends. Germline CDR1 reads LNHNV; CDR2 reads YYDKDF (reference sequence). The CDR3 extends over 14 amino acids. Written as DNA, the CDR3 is TGTGCCACCAGCGGCAGGACGATCAATCAGCCCCAGCATTTT. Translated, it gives CATSGRTINQPQHF.

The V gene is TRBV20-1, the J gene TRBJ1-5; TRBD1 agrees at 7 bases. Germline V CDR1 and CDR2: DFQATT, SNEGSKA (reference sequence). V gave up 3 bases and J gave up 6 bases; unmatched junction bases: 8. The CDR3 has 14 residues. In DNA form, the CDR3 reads TGCAGTGCTAGGGACTGGAACAGGGGTCAGCCCCAGCATTTT. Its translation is CSARDWNRGQPQHF.

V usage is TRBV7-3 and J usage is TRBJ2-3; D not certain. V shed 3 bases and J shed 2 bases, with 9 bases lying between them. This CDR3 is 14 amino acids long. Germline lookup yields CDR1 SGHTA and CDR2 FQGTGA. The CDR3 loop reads CASSFTGVTDTQYF. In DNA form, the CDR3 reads TGTGCCAGCAGCTTTACTGGGGTCACAGATACGCAGTATTTT.

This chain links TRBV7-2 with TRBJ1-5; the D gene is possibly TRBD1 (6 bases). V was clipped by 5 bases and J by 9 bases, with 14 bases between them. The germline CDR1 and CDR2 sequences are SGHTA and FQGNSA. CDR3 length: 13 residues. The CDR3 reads CASSTGSAWPQHF. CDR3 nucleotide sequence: TGTGCCAGCAGCACAGGGTCGGCCTGGCCCCAGCATTTT.

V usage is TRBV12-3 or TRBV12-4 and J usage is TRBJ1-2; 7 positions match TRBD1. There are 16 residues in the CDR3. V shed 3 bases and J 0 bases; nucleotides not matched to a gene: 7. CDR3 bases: TGTGCCAGCAGTTTTTTAGGGGGCCGATCTAACTATGGCTACACCTTC. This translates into CASSFLGGRSNYGYTF.

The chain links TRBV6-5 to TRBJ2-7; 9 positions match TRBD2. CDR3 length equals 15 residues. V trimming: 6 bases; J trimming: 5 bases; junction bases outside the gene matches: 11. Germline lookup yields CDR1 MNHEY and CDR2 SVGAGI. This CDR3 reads CASSRGGASFHEQYV. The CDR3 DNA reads TGTGCCAGCAGCCGCGGGGGGGCCTCTTTCCACGAGCAGTACGTC.

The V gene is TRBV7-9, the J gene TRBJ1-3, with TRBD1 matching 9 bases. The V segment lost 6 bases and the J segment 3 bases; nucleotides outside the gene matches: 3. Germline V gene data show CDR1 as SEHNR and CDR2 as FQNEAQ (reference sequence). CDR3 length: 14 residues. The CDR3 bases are TGTGCCAGCAGGACAGGGGGTTTTGGAAACACCATATATTTT. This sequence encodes CASRTGGFGNTIYF.

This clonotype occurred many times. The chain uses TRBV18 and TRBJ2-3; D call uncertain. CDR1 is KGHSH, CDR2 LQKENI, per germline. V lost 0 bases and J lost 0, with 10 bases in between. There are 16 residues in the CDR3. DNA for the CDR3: TGTGCCAGCTCACCACCTAGGATTTTTAGCACAGATACGCAGTATTTT. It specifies CASSPPRIFSTDTQYF.

This CDR3 reads CASSYSGGPTDTQYF. The CDR3 DNA is TGTGCCAGCAGTTACAGCGGGGGCCCCACAGATACGCAGTATTTT. The chain combines TRBV6-5 with TRBJ2-3; 8 bases align to TRBD2. Looked up from germline, CDR1 is MNHEY and CDR2 is SVGAGI. The CDR3 extends over 15 amino acids. With V trimmed by 2 bases and J by 2 bases, 3 bases remained unmatched.

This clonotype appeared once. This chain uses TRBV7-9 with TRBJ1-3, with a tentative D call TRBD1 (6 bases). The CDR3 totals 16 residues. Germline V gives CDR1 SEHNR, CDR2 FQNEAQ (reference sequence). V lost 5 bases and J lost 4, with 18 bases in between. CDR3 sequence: CASSASPRGLGNTIYF. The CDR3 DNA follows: TGTGCCAGCAGCGCGTCCCCCAGGGGTCTGGGAAACACCATATATTTT.

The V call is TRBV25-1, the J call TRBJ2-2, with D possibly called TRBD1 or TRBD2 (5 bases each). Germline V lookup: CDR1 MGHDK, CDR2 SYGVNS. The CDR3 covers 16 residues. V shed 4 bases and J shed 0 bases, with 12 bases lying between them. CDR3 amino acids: CASSAWDGSNTGELFF. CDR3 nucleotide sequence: TGTGCCAGCAGTGCTTGGGACGGCTCGAACACCGGGGAGCTGTTTTTT.

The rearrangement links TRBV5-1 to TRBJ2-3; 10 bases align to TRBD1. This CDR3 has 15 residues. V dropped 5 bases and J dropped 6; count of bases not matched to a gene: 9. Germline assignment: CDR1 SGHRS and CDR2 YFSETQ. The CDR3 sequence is CASRDRTGGEDTQYF. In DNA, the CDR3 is TGCGCCAGCAGAGACCGGACAGGGGGAGAGGATACGCAGTATTTT.

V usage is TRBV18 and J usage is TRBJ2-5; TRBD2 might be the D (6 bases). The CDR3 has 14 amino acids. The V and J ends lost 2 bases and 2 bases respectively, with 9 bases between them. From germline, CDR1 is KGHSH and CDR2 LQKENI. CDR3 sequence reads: CASSPSEGQETQYF. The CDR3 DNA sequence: TGTGCCAGCTCACCATCGGAGGGACAAGAGACCCAGTACTTC.

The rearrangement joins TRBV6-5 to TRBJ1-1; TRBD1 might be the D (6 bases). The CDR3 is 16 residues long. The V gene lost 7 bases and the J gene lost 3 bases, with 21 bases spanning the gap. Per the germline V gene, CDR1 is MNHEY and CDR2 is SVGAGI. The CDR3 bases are TGTGCCAGCAACGCCGTTGGGGGCAGAAGTGACACTGAAGCTTTCTTT. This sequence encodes CASNAVGGRSDTEAFF.

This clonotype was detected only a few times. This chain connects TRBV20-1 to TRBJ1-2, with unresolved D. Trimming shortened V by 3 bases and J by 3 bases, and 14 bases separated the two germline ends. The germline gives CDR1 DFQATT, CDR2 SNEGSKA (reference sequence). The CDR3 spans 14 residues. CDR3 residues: CSASRTDRYYGYTF. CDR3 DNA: TGCAGTGCTAGTCGGACGGACCGATACTATGGCTACACCTTC.

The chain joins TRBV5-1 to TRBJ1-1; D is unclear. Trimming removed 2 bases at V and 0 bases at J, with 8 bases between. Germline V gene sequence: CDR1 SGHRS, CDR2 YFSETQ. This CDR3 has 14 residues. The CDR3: CASSFRAMNTEAFF. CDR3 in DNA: TGCGCCAGCAGCTTTAGGGCGATGAACACTGAAGCTTTCTTT.

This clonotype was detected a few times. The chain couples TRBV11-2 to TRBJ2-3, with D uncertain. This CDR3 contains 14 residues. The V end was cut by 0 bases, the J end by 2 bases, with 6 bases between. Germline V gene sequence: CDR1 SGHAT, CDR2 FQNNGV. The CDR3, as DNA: TGTGCCAGCAGCTTAGAGGCCATCACAGATACGCAGTATTTT. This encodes CASSLEAITDTQYF.

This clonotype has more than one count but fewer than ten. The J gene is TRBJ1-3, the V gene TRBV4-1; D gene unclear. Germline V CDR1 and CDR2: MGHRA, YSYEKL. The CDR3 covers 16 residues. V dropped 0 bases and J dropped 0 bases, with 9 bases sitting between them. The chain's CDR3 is CASSQDYRGSGNTIYF. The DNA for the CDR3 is TGCGCCAGCAGCCAAGATTACCGTGGCTCTGGAAACACCATATATTTT.

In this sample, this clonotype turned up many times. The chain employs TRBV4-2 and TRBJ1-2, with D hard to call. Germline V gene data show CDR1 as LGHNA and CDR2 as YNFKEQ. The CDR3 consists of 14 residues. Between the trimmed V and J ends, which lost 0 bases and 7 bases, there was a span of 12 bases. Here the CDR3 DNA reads TGTGCCAGCAGCCAAGAGAACGCGGACGGTGGCTACACCTTC. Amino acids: CASSQENADGGYTF.

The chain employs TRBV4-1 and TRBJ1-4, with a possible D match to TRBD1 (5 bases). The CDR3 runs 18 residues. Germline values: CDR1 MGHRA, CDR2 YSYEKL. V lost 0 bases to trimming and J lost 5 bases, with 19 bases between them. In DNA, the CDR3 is TGCGCCAGCAGCCAAGAACCGGGAGGGGCGGATCCCAATGAAAAACTGTTTTTT. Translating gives CASSQEPGGADPNEKLFF.